This T cell receptor beta chain was observed in a study of HIV-infected patients and healthy controls. cDNA was made from around 0.5 ug RNA using alpha and beta constant primers. Using multiplexing indices, alpha and beta chain libraries were generated apart by chain-specific third strand synthesis. Second strand DNA was synthesized using a primer at the SP2 site. The library had 12-nucleotide molecular identifiers formed by two random hexamers joined together. TCRdb fed the 5' RACE reads into MiXCR, producing one record per CDR3 protein. The sample has more than 4,500 distinct CDR3 sequences; more than 20% are singletons. Concerning this clonotype itself: What it binds is not known.

CDR1 is SGHVS and CDR2 is FQNEAQ in the germline V gene. V was pared by 5 bases and J by 0 bases, with 13 bases of the junction left unmatched. The CDR3 has 19 residues. Antiretroviral therapy had run roughly three months, about 14 weeks, before follow-up blood collection. Whole blood was used without fractionation, so all unsorted peripheral T cells were included. Study-level findings and limits: CDR3 sharing between individuals was lower in HIV-infected patients than in healthy controls.

V is TRBV7-8 and J is TRBJ1-5; 10 bases line up with TRBD1. Sample: blood, taken during antiretroviral therapy. The clonotype comes from an adult with HIV infection. The chain's CDR3 is CASSPRPGTGADSNQPQHF. The CDR3 nucleotides read TGTGCCAGCAGCCCCCGTCCCGGGACAGGGGCCGATAGCAATCAGCCCCAGCATTTT.